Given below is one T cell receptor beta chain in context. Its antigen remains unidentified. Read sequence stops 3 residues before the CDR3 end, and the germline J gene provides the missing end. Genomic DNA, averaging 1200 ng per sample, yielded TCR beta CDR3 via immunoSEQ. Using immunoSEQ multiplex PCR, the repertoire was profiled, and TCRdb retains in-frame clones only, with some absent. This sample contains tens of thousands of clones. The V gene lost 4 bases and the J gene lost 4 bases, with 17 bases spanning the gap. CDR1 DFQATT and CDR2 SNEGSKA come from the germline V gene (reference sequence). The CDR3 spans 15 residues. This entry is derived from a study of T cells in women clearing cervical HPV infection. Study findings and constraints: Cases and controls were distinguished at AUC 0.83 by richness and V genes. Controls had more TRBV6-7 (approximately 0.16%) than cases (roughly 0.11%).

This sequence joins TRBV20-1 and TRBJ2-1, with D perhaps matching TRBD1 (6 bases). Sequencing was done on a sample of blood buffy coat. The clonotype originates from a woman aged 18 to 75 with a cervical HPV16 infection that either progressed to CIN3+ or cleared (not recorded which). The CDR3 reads CSANEDRPAYNEQFF. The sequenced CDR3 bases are TGCAGTGCTAACGAAGACAGGCCCGCATACAATGAG.